This T cell receptor beta chain derives from a study of T-cell memory formation after mild COVID-19. TCRdb called the 5' RACE reads again in MiXCR, with one record for every CDR3 protein. Among 430,000 or so distinct CDR3 sequences listed, around 27% were seen once. Trimming left V 5 bases short and J 4 bases short, with 10 bases between. CDR3 length: 13 amino acids. Per the germline V gene, CDR1 is SGHRS and CDR2 is YFSETQ. This TCR was sampled from an adult woman who had mild COVID-19 (a few samples of this study predate the infection). Cell type and time point are not known. This chain links TRBV5-1 with TRBJ1-5; D not certain. Material for sequencing was PBMCs or a T cell subset sorted from them (not recorded which). The CDR3 DNA sequence: TGCGCCAGCAGTCTCTTGGGGAATCAGCCCCAGCATTTT. It encodes CASSLLGNQPQHF.